Presented here are 3 T cell receptor beta chains from one specimen sequenced in a study of long-term antiretroviral therapy in people with HIV. This was the immunoSEQ v3.0 assay at survey level. TCRdb keeps only in-frame clones here, not all; method: immunoSEQ multiplex PCR. In the table there are about 33,000 clones, about three quarters of which are singletons. Material: unsorted PBMCs, obtained 3.1 years after starting antiretroviral therapy. The receptors were sampled from a woman aged 45-65 years with HIV.

This chain uses TRBV1 with TRBJ2-2; the table's TRBD2 call for D was not verified on the DNA. TRBV1 represents a pseudogene. The CDR3 runs to 17 residues. CDR3 in amino acids: CTSSQGSGGRNTGELFF. The CDR3 DNA is TGCACCAGCAGCCAGGGTAGCGGGGGGCGGAACACCGGGGAGCTGTTTTTT.

This sequence joins TRBV5-1 and TRBJ2-2, with a weak D call TRBD1 (5 bases). The CDR3 totals 15 residues. With 4 bases removed from V and 2 bases from J, the gap between germline ends came to 12 bases. CDR1 is SGHRS, CDR2 YFSETQ, per germline. The CDR3: CASSTGDPNTGELFF. The DNA of the CDR3 is TGCGCCAGCAGCACAGGCGACCCTAACACCGGGGAGCTGTTTTTT.

This chain links TRBV7-8 with TRBJ2-3, with 7 bases identical to TRBD2. The CDR3 length is 17 residues. Per the germline V gene, CDR1 is SGHVS and CDR2 is FQNEAQ. The V segment lost 3 bases and the J segment 4 bases; nucleotides outside the gene matches: 13. The CDR3 DNA follows: TGTGCCAGCAGCTTCGATTTGACTAGCATATCGGCAGATACGCAGTATTTT. Translating gives CASSFDLTSISADTQYF.